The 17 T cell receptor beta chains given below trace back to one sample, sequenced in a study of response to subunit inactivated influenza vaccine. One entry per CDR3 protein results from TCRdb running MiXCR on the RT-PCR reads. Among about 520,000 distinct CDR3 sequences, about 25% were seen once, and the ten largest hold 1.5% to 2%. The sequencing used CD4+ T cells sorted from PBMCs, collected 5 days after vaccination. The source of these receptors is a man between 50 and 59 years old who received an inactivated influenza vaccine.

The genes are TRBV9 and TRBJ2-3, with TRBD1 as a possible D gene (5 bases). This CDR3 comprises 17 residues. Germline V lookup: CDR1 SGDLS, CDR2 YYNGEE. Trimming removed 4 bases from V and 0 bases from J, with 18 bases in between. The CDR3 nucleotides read TGTGCCAGCAGCCCCCGGCCGCCGACAGTGAGCACAGATACGCAGTATTTT. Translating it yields CASSPRPPTVSTDTQYF.

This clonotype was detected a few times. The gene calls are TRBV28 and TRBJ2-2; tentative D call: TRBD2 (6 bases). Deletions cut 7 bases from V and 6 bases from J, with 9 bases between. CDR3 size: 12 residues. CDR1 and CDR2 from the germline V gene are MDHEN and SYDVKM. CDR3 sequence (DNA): TGTGCCAGCACCCGGGAGCCCGGGGAGCTGTTTTTT. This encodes CASTREPGELFF.

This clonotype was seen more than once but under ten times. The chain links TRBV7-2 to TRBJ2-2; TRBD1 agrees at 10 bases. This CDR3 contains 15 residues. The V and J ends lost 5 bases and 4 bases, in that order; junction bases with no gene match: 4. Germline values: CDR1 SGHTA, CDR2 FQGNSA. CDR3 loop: CASSRTGGGTGELFF. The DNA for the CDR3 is TGTGCCAGCAGCCGGACAGGGGGGGGCACCGGGGAGCTGTTTTTT.

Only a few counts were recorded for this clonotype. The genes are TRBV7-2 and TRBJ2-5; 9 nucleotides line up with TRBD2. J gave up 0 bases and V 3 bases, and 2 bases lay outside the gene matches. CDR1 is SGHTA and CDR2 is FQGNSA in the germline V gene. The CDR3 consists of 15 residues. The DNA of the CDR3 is TGTGCCAGCAGCTTCACTAGCGGGTACCAAGAGACCCAGTACTTC. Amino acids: CASSFTSGYQETQYF.

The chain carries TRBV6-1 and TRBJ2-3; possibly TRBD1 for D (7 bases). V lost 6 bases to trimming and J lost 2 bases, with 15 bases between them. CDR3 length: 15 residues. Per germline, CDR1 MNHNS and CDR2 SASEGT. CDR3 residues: CASRPGGPFTDTQYF. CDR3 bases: TGTGCCAGCAGACCAGGGGGGCCCTTCACAGATACGCAGTATTTT.

CDR3 residues: CASRRGLASYNEQFF. The DNA for the CDR3 is TGTGCCAGCAGACGAGGACTAGCGTCCTACAATGAGCAGTTCTTC. This chain uses TRBV6-2 or TRBV6-3 with TRBJ2-1; 9 positions agree with TRBD2. Looked up from germline, CDR1 is MNHEY and CDR2 is SVGEGT. Losses at the gene ends were 6 bases for V and 1 base for J; bases not matched to a gene: 4. The length of the CDR3 is 15 residues.

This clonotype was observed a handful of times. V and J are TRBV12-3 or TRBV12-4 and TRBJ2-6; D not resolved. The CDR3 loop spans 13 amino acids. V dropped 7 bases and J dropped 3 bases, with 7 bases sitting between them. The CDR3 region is CASNLLGANVLTF. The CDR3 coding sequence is TGTGCCAGCAATTTGCTTGGGGCCAACGTCCTGACTTTC.

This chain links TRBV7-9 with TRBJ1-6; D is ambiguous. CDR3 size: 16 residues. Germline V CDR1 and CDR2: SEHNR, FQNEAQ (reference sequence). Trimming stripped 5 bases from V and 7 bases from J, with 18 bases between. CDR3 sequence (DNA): TGTGCCAGCAGCCCCCCCTCCGGCAGCGCAAATTCACCCCTCCACTTT. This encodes CASSPPSGSANSPLHF.

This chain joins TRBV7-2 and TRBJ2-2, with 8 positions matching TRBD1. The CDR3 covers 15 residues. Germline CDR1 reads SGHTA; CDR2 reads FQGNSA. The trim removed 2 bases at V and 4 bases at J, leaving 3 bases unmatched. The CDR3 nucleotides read TGTGCCAGCAGCTTAACAGGGGGGACCACCGGGGAGCTGTTTTTT. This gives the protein CASSLTGGTTGELFF. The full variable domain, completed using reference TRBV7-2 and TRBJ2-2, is GAGVSQSPSNKVTEKGKDVELRCDPISGHTALYWYRQSLGQGLEFLIYFQGNSAPDKSGLPSDRFSAERTGGSVSTLTIQRTQQEDSAVYLCASSLTGGTTGELFFGEGSRLTVL.

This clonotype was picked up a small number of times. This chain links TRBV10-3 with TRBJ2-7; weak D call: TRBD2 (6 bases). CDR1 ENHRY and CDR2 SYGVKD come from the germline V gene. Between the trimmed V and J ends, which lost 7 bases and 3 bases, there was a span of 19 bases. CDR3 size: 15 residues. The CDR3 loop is CAIKGSGTPGYEQYF. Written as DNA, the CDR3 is TGTGCCATCAAAGGGTCCGGGACTCCGGGCTACGAGCAGTACTTC.

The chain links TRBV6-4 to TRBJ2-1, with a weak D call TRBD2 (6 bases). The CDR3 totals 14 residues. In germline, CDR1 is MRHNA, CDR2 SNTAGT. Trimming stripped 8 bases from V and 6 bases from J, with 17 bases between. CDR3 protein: CASGGGGPGNEQFF. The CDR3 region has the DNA TGTGCCAGCGGGGGAGGCGGGCCAGGCAATGAGCAGTTCTTC.

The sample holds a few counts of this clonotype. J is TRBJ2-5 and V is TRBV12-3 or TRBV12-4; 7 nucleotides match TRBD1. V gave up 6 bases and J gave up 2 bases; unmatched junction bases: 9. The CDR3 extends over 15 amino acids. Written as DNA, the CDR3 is TGTGCCAGCAGGACAGGGACCATCAAACAAGAGACCCAGTACTTC. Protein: CASRTGTIKQETQYF.

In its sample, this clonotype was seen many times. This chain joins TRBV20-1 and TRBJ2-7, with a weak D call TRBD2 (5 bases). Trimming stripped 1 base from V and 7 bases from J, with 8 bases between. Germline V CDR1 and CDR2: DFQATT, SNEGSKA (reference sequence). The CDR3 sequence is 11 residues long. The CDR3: CSARGGWEQYF. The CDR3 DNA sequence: TGCAGTGCTAGAGGCGGGTGGGAGCAGTACTTC.

DNA for the CDR3: TGTGCCAGCAGTTACTCGAATAAGGATACGCAGTATTTT. Translated, it gives CASSYSNKDTQYF. V and J are TRBV6-5 and TRBJ2-3, with D uncertain. The CDR3 totals 13 residues. Germline lookup yields CDR1 MNHEY and CDR2 SVGAGI. The ends were cut back, 0 bases at V and 6 bases at J, with 7 bases in the middle.

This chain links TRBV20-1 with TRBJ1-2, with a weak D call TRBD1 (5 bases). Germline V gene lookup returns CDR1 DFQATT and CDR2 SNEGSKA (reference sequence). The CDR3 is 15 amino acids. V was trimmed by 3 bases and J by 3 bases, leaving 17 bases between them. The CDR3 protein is CSARTRVVRDYGYTF. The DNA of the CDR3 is TGCAGTGCTAGGACCAGGGTTGTGAGGGACTATGGCTACACCTTC.

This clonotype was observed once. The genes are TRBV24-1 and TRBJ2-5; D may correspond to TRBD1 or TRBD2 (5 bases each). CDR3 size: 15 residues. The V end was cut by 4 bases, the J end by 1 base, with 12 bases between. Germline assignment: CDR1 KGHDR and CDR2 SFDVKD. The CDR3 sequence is CATSDSTGAQETQYF. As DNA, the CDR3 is TGTGCCACCAGTGACAGCACCGGGGCCCAAGAGACCCAGTACTTC.

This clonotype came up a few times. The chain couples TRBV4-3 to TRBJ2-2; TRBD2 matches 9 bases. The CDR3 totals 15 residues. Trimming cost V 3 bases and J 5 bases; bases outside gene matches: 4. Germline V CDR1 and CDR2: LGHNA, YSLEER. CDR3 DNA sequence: TGCGCCAGCAGCCAGACTAGCGGAGCTACCGGGGAGCTGTTTTTT. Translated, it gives CASSQTSGATGELFF.